What follows are 32 T cell receptor beta chains derived from one specimen sequenced in a study of T-cell reconstitution after alpha-beta-depleted transplantation in children. A library of TCRbeta sequences, prepared with unique molecular identifiers, was generated. TCRdb reanalysed the PCR reads using MiXCR and keeps one entry per CDR3 protein. This sample has around 400,000 distinct CDR3 sequences, with about 20% found just once. The sample in question was PBMCs from the stem cell graft donor, obtained from the stem cell graft. These receptors originate from a human donor who donated a stem cell graft to a child with acute myeloid leukemia.

This clonotype has only a few counts. Here the CDR3 reads CASSDRIAYEQYF. In DNA, the CDR3 is TGTGCCAGCAGTGACCGCATAGCCTACGAGCAGTACTTC. V and J are TRBV25-1 and TRBJ2-7, with no clear D. The germline gives CDR1 MGHDK, CDR2 SYGVNS. This CDR3 has 13 residues. The V end was cut by 3 bases, the J end by 2 bases, with 8 bases between.

V and J are TRBV9 and TRBJ1-3; a weak D match, TRBD1 (6 bases). The CDR3 is 14 residues long. CDR1 SGDLS and CDR2 YYNGEE come from the germline V gene. Trimming took 4 bases from V and 2 from J, leaving 10 bases between them. The CDR3 reads CASSQQGTGNTIYF. The DNA for the CDR3 is TGTGCCAGCAGCCAACAGGGAACTGGAAACACCATATATTTT.

In this sample, this clonotype turned up many times. The chain uses TRBV7-6 and TRBJ2-7; TRBD2 aligns across 14 bases. With 5 bases clipped from V and 6 bases from J, the junction kept 6 bases outside the gene matches. Germline V CDR1 and CDR2: SGHVS, FNYEAQ. The CDR3 covers 15 residues. CDR3 sequence reads: CASSQMGLAGVEQYF. In DNA form, the CDR3 reads TGTGCCAGCAGCCAAATGGGACTAGCGGGAGTCGAGCAGTACTTC.

The sample holds a few counts of this clonotype. The V call is TRBV7-2, the J call TRBJ2-1, with 12 bases matching TRBD2. The CDR3 has 16 amino acids. Germline V gives CDR1 SGHTA, CDR2 FQGNSA. The trim removed 8 bases at V and 2 bases at J, leaving 7 bases unmatched. CDR3 nucleotide sequence: TGTGCCAGCCTGAGGGCTAGCGGGGGGGCCTACAATGAGCAGTTCTTC. It specifies CASLRASGGAYNEQFF.

This clonotype was seen ten or more times. CDR3 sequence reads: CSVKPGTTYEQYF. CDR3 DNA: TGCAGTGTAAAGCCGGGTACTACCTACGAGCAGTACTTC. The gene calls are TRBV20-1 and TRBJ2-7; D uncertain. From germline, CDR1 is DFQATT and CDR2 SNEGSKA (reference sequence). This CDR3 has 13 residues. V lost 7 bases and J 2 bases, leaving 15 bases between the germline ends.

This clonotype was observed a handful of times. The rearrangement links TRBV12-3 or TRBV12-4 to TRBJ1-5; D is ambiguous. V lost 10 bases to trimming and J lost 0 bases, with 13 bases between them. This CDR3 has 14 amino acids. CDR3: CATTVGYSNQPQHF. As DNA, the CDR3 is TGTGCCACCACTGTAGGGTATAGCAATCAGCCCCAGCATTTT.

The chain has TRBV4-3 and TRBJ2-1, with D possibly TRBD2 on 5 matching bases. V was clipped by 0 bases and J by 9 bases, with 21 bases between them. The CDR3 is 17 residues long. Germline CDR1 reads LGHNA; CDR2 reads YSLEER. CDR3 sequence reads: CASSQDLLDTLAGEQFF. In DNA, the CDR3 is TGCGCCAGCAGCCAAGATCTCCTCGACACGCTGGCGGGTGAGCAGTTCTTC.

CDR3 bases: TGTGCCAGCACCCCATCCAGCGGCGGGAGCGCGAACACCGGGGAGCTGTTTTTT. Its translation: CASTPSSGGSANTGELFF. The chain couples TRBV12-3 or TRBV12-4 to TRBJ2-2; 7 nucleotides align to TRBD2. The CDR3 runs 18 residues. Unmatched junction bases numbered 14, after V lost 7 bases and J lost 0 bases.

V is TRBV11-2 and J is TRBJ2-2, with TRBD2 matching over 12 bases. Germline V gives CDR1 SGHAT, CDR2 FQNNGV. The CDR3 sequence is 15 residues long. Trimming took 7 bases from V and 7 from J; bases not matched to a gene: 7. CDR3 in DNA: TGTGCCAGCACGCGGACTAGCGGGACCTACGGGGAGCTGTTTTTT. This sequence encodes CASTRTSGTYGELFF.

This clonotype was detected only a few times. This sequence joins TRBV4-3 and TRBJ2-1; D remains ambiguous. The CDR3 has 15 amino acids. CDR1 and CDR2 (germline): LGHNA, YSLEER. V shed 0 bases and J shed 10 bases, with 16 bases lying between them. In DNA form, the CDR3 reads TGCGCCAGCAGCCAAGATCGGGCTACTCCCTTGGAGCAGTTCTTC. Its translation is CASSQDRATPLEQFF.

The chain carries TRBV15 and TRBJ2-5; 12 bases line up with TRBD1. Losses at the gene ends were 5 bases for V and 5 bases for J; bases not matched to a gene: 6. The CDR3 spans 15 residues. Germline-derived CDR1 and CDR2 are LNHNV and YYDKDF (reference sequence). In nucleotides, the CDR3 is TGTGCCACCAGCCCCCGGGACAGGGGGCTTGAGACCCAGTACTTC. It translates to CATSPRDRGLETQYF.

This clonotype appeared many times. This sequence joins TRBV20-1 and TRBJ2-3; D ambiguous. This CDR3 contains 11 residues. From germline, CDR1 is DFQATT and CDR2 SNEGSKA (reference sequence). Trimming took off 4 bases at V and 2 bases at J, with 4 bases between the two ends. CDR3 DNA sequence: TGCAGTGCTAAGCCCACAGATACGCAGTATTTT. It translates to CSAKPTDTQYF.

The V call is TRBV28, the J call TRBJ2-1, with 10 bases matching TRBD2. With V trimmed by 4 bases and J by 6 bases, 6 bases remained unmatched. The CDR3 is 15 amino acids. The germline CDR1 and CDR2 sequences are MDHEN and SYDVKM. The CDR3 loop reads CASSSIAGGINEQFF. CDR3 nucleotide sequence: TGTGCCAGCAGTTCGATAGCGGGAGGCATCAATGAGCAGTTCTTC. The variable domain in full, with the rest retrieved from reference TRBV28 and TRBJ2-1, is DVKVTQSSRYLVKRTGEKVFLECVQDMDHENMFWYRQDPGLGLRLIYFSYDVKMKEKGDIPEGYSVSREKKERFSLILESASTNQTSMYLCASSSIAGGINEQFFGPGTRLTVL.

This clonotype was observed a handful of times. The chain is built from TRBV29-1 and TRBJ1-1, with D unclear. The V end was cut by 1 base, the J end by 0 bases, with 6 bases between. Germline V gene lookup returns CDR1 SQVTM and CDR2 ANQGSEA. There are 13 residues in the CDR3. The CDR3 spells CSVEVSMNTEAFF. DNA of the CDR3: TGCAGCGTTGAAGTGTCGATGAACACTGAAGCTTTCTTT.

The V and J genes are TRBV27 and TRBJ2-3; TRBD1 matches at 9 bases. The germline V gene encodes CDR1 MNHEY and CDR2 SMNVEV (reference sequence). This CDR3 spans 15 amino acids. The J segment lost 2 bases and the V segment lost 4 bases, leaving 4 bases of the junction unmatched. DNA of the CDR3: TGTGCCAGCAGTTCCCGGGACAGGGTCACAGATACGCAGTATTTT. This translates into CASSSRDRVTDTQYF.

The chain recombines TRBV4-2 with TRBJ2-1, with a possible D match to TRBD2 (6 bases). Germline assignment: CDR1 LGHNA and CDR2 YNFKEQ. With 0 bases removed from V and 5 bases from J, the gap between germline ends came to 17 bases. CDR3 length equals 17 residues. CDR3 region: CASSQDGGIDMDNEQFF. The CDR3 DNA follows: TGTGCCAGCAGCCAAGATGGAGGGATAGATATGGACAATGAGCAGTTCTTC.

V usage is TRBV24-1 and J usage is TRBJ1-2; D is unclear. The CDR3 contains 14 residues. Germline values: CDR1 KGHDR, CDR2 SFDVKD. The ends were cut back, 4 bases at V and 7 bases at J, with 15 bases in the middle. The DNA of the CDR3 is TGTGCCACCAGTGACCCCGATTGGATAGCTGGCTACACCTTC. Its protein product is CATSDPDWIAGYTF.

The rearrangement uses TRBV29-1 and TRBJ1-1; 10 bases align to TRBD1. Germline loops: CDR1 SQVTM, CDR2 ANQGSEA. The CDR3 has 13 residues. J gave up 5 bases and V 5 bases, and 5 bases lay outside the gene matches. CDR3 sequence: CSVRTGGGTEAFF. The CDR3 DNA is TGCAGCGTTCGGACAGGGGGGGGGACTGAAGCTTTCTTT.

This clonotype was seen a handful of times. J is TRBJ2-7 and V is TRBV5-1; TRBD1 aligns across 9 bases. This CDR3 contains 15 residues. The germline V gene encodes CDR1 SGHRS and CDR2 YFSETQ. Germline trimming cut 4 bases from V and 6 bases from J; bases unmatched to any gene: 11. CDR3 bases: TGCGCCAGCAGCCTTTCCTCCGGGACAGGGCGCGAGCAGTACTTC. It codes for CASSLSSGTGREQYF. Full variable domain (missing parts from reference TRBV5-1 and TRBJ2-7): KAGVTQTPRYLIKTRGQQVTLSCSPISGHRSVSWYQQTPGQGLQFLFEYFSETQRNKGNFPGRFSGRQFSNSRSEMNVSTLELGDSALYLCASSLSSGTGREQYFGPGTRLTVT.

This clonotype was observed a handful of times. V gene TRBV28 combines with J gene TRBJ2-5; 9 bases line up with TRBD2. The CDR3 extends over 14 amino acids. The trim removed 6 bases at V and 5 bases at J, leaving 7 bases unmatched. Germline-derived CDR1 and CDR2 are MDHEN and SYDVKM. CDR3 in amino acids: CASSFSGRKETQYF. The CDR3 region has the DNA TGTGCCAGCAGCTTTAGCGGGAGAAAGGAGACCCAGTACTTC.

This clonotype was observed many times. The V gene is TRBV12-3 or TRBV12-4, the J gene TRBJ2-2; D gene unclear. Trimming took off 3 bases at V and 4 bases at J, with 9 bases between the two ends. The CDR3 length is 14 residues. CDR3: CASSFPDVTGELFF. The CDR3 nucleotides are TGTGCCAGCAGTTTCCCAGATGTCACCGGGGAGCTGTTTTTT.

This clonotype was seen a few times. The chain has TRBV28 and TRBJ2-7; D unclear. Between the trimmed V and J ends, which lost 2 bases and 7 bases, there was a span of 9 bases. In germline, CDR1 is MDHEN, CDR2 SYDVKM. The CDR3 consists of 12 residues. The CDR3 bases are TGTGCCAGCAGTTTAGAAGGATGGGAGCAGTACTTC. Amino acids: CASSLEGWEQYF.

In this sample, this clonotype turned up a few times. J is TRBJ2-3 and V is TRBV7-2; 11 bases are a match to TRBD2. This CDR3 comprises 18 residues. Germline lookup yields CDR1 SGHTA and CDR2 FQGNSA. Trimming cost V 0 bases and J 2 bases; bases outside gene matches: 7. CDR3 nucleotide sequence: TGTGCCAGCAGCTTAGCTTCCGGACTAGCGGGCCTCACAGATACGCAGTATTTT. Residues: CASSLASGLAGLTDTQYF.

The chain couples TRBV11-2 to TRBJ2-3; D may be TRBD1 (6 bases). Trimming removed 5 bases at V and 6 bases at J, with 15 bases between. The CDR3 sequence is 14 residues long. Germline V gene data show CDR1 as SGHAT and CDR2 as FQNNGV. In nucleotides, the CDR3 is TGTGCCAGCAGCCCCGGCAGGGGCCGGGATACGCAGTATTTT. It yields the protein CASSPGRGRDTQYF.

The chain couples TRBV12-3 or TRBV12-4 to TRBJ1-1; D remains unclear. V was shortened by 1 base and J by 4 bases, with 7 bases between the two germline ends. CDR3 length: 13 amino acids. CDR3 sequence: CASSLGRVTEAFF. CDR3 DNA sequence: TGTGCCAGCAGTTTAGGACGGGTCACTGAAGCTTTCTTT.

The chain carries TRBV7-3 and TRBJ2-1; 10 positions match TRBD2. CDR1 SGHTA and CDR2 FQGTGA come from the germline V gene. J lost 12 bases, V lost 4 bases, and 9 bases had no gene match. The CDR3 spans 14 residues. The CDR3 coding sequence is TGTGCCAGCAGCTCCAGAACCGGGACTAGCGTGCAGTTCTTC. It translates to CASSSRTGTSVQFF. Based on the CDR3 plus reference TRBV7-3 and TRBJ2-1, the full variable domain is GAGVSQTPSNKVTEKGKYVELRCDPISGHTALYWYRQSLGQGPEFLIYFQGTGAADDSGLPNDRFFAVRPEGSVSTLKIQRTERGDSAVYLCASSSRTGTSVQFFGPGTRLTVL.

This chain connects TRBV12-3 or TRBV12-4 to TRBJ1-2, with D maybe TRBD1 (6 bases). Deletions cut 6 bases from V and 7 bases from J, with 21 bases between. The CDR3 runs to 15 residues. CDR3 coding DNA: TGTGCCAGCAGGGCTTCAGGGGTAGTTTTAGGTGGCTACACCTTC. Protein: CASRASGVVLGGYTF.

This clonotype was picked up many times. The chain uses TRBV29-1 and TRBJ2-3; possible D gene TRBD2, 5 bases. CDR1 is SQVTM and CDR2 is ANQGSEA in the germline V gene. This CDR3 comprises 13 residues. V lost 2 bases to trimming and J lost 2 bases, with 8 bases between them. In DNA form, the CDR3 reads TGCAGCGTTGAAAAAGGACTCACAGATACGCAGTATTTT. Translation: CSVEKGLTDTQYF.

The V call is TRBV4-1, the J call TRBJ1-3; 7 bases match TRBD1. The CDR3 loop spans 13 amino acids. V gave up 5 bases and J gave up 9 bases; unmatched junction bases: 7. The V gene's germline CDR1 is MGHRA and CDR2 YSYEKL. DNA for the CDR3: TGCGCCAGCAGCTCAACAGGGGTTGGCACCATATATTTT. This translates into CASSSTGVGTIYF.

This clonotype was found a few times. This rearrangement joins TRBV4-1 to TRBJ2-7; D not certain. Germline V gives CDR1 MGHRA, CDR2 YSYEKL. V was pared by 3 bases and J by 3 bases, with 9 bases between. CDR3 length: 13 amino acids. This CDR3 is CASSQTPDYEQYF. CDR3 sequence (DNA): TGCGCCAGCAGCCAGACCCCGGACTACGAGCAGTACTTC.

V gene TRBV7-2 combines with J gene TRBJ2-7; D ambiguous. In germline, CDR1 is SGHTA, CDR2 FQGNSA. The CDR3 is 14 residues long. Trimming stripped 4 bases from V and 0 bases from J, with 10 bases between. Written as DNA, the CDR3 is TGTGCCAGCAGCTCTAGGGTTAGCTCCTACGAGCAGTACTTC. Translating it yields CASSSRVSSYEQYF.

The V call is TRBV25-1, the J call TRBJ2-1, with D unclear. Germline V CDR1 and CDR2: MGHDK, SYGVNS. V was trimmed by 4 bases and J by 0 bases, leaving 16 bases between them. This CDR3 region has 17 residues. Here the CDR3 DNA reads TGTGCCAGCAGTGGGTCCCTGTACCCGAGCTCCTACAATGAGCAGTTCTTC. Encoded protein: CASSGSLYPSSYNEQFF.